This is a list of T cell receptor beta chains from one sample in a study of blood T cell repertoires in COVID-19. Sequenced by immunoSEQ multiplex PCR; TCRdb stores in-frame clones only, minus some. The sample holds about 45,000 clones, 70% to 85% seen once. Sequencing used peripheral blood. Every receptor here comes from a woman of 80 years or more with acute or convalescent COVID-19. The CDR3 runs from the conserved cysteine through the conserved F or W. D genes are given only for firm matches. Some rows have no size entry. The others give once, few or many, or a class for an expanded clone.

J gene: TRBJ1-1; clone size: .; D gene: TRBD1; V gene: TRBV5-1; CDR3 protein: CASTLNPGGFSEAFF; CDR3 DNA: TGCGCCAGCACCCTGAACCCAGGGGGTTTCTCTGAAGCTTTCTTT
J gene: TRBJ1-4; clone size: once; D gene: TRBD1; V gene: TRBV9; CDR3 protein: CASRRDSHNEKLFF; CDR3 DNA: TGTGCCAGCAGGAGGGACAGCCATAATGAAAAACTGTTTTTT
J gene: TRBJ2-2; clone size: .; D gene: .; V gene: TRBV3-1/TRBV3-2; CDR3 protein: CASSPRSRRENTGELFF; CDR3 DNA: TGTGCCAGCAGCCCCAGGTCGAGGCGGGAGAACACCGGGGAGCTGTTTTTT
J gene: TRBJ1-1; clone size: .; D gene: .; V gene: TRBV7-2; CDR3 protein: CASSLARLGGGIF; CDR3 DNA: TGTGCCAGCAGCTTAGCGCGGTTGGGGGGGGGTATCTTT
J gene: TRBJ2-1; clone size: .; D gene: TRBD2; V gene: TRBV11-2; CDR3 protein: CASSLRSLAGSEQFF; CDR3 DNA: TGTGCCAGCAGCTTAAGATCGCTAGCGGGGAGTGAGCAGTTCTTC
J gene: TRBJ2-3; clone size: .; D gene: TRBD1; V gene: TRBV28; CDR3 protein: CASSPGQATDTQYF; CDR3 DNA: TGTGCCAGCAGTCCTGGACAGGCCACAGATACGCAGTATTTT
J gene: TRBJ1-2; clone size: .; D gene: TRBD1; V gene: TRBV18; CDR3 protein: CASSTGDPYGYTF; CDR3 DNA: TGTGCCAGCTCAACAGGGGACCCCTATGGCTACACCTTC
J gene: TRBJ2-7; clone size: .; D gene: TRBD2; V gene: TRBV5-6; CDR3 protein: CASSNGLAGIYEQYF; CDR3 DNA: TGTGCCAGCAGCAACGGACTAGCGGGGATCTACGAGCAGTACTTC
J gene: TRBJ2-1; clone size: .; D gene: TRBD2; V gene: TRBV5-4; CDR3 protein: CASSSGVFWTSGSHDNEQFF; CDR3 DNA: TGTGCCAGCAGCTCCGGAGTTTTTTGGACTAGCGGGAGTCACGACAATGAGCAGTTCTTC
J gene: TRBJ1-3; clone size: .; D gene: .; V gene: TRBV2; CDR3 protein: CASSMSAGNTIYF; CDR3 DNA: TGTGCCAGCAGTATGTCGGCTGGAAACACCATATATTTT
J gene: TRBJ2-3; clone size: .; D gene: TRBD1; V gene: TRBV5-4; CDR3 protein: CASRDGQVVDTQYF; CDR3 DNA: TGTGCCAGCAGGGATGGACAGGTTGTAGATACGCAGTATTTT
J gene: TRBJ2-7; clone size: .; D gene: TRBD2; V gene: TRBV27; CDR3 protein: CASSLSRPSGGYEQYF; CDR3 DNA: TGTGCCAGCAGTTTATCGAGGCCTAGCGGGGGCTACGAGCAGTACTTC
J gene: TRBJ2-5; clone size: .; D gene: TRBD1; V gene: TRBV18; CDR3 protein: CASSPLGTGEETQYF; CDR3 DNA: TGTGCCAGCTCACCACTCGGGACAGGGGAAGAGACCCAGTACTTC
J gene: TRBJ2-7; clone size: .; D gene: .; V gene: TRBV7-2; CDR3 protein: CASSSTAPYEQYF; CDR3 DNA: TGTGCCAGCAGCTCGACAGCGCCCTACGAGCAGTACTTC
J gene: TRBJ1-1; clone size: .; D gene: TRBD1; V gene: TRBV7-8; CDR3 protein: CASSPRTGYRTEAFF; CDR3 DNA: TGTGCCAGCAGCCCGAGGACAGGTTATCGGACTGAAGCTTTCTTT
J gene: TRBJ1-4; clone size: .; D gene: .; V gene: TRBV19; CDR3 protein: CASMDRGFNEKLFF; CDR3 DNA: TGTGCCAGTATGGACAGAGGATTTAATGAAAAACTGTTTTTT
J gene: TRBJ2-3; clone size: .; D gene: .; V gene: TRBV11-2; CDR3 protein: CASSLRVGGPSTDTQYF; CDR3 DNA: TGTGCCAGCAGCTTACGGGTGGGCGGGCCTAGCACAGATACGCAGTATTTT
J gene: TRBJ2-6; clone size: .; D gene: .; V gene: TRBV3-1/TRBV3-2; CDR3 protein: CASSLGVYAGANVLTF; CDR3 DNA: TGTGCCAGCAGCCTGGGAGTGTACGCTGGGGCCAACGTCCTGACTTTC
J gene: TRBJ2-7; clone size: .; D gene: .; V gene: TRBV3-1/TRBV3-2; CDR3 protein: CASSPAGTLGSEQYF; CDR3 DNA: TGTGCCAGCAGCCCAGCCGGGACTTTGGGATCAGAGCAGTACTTC
J gene: TRBJ2-1; clone size: .; D gene: .; V gene: TRBV5-1; CDR3 protein: CASSPPGERYYYNEQFF; CDR3 DNA: TGCGCCAGCAGCCCGCCGGGGGAGCGGTACTATTACAATGAGCAGTTCTTC
J gene: TRBJ2-5; clone size: .; D gene: .; V gene: TRBV12-3/TRBV12-4; CDR3 protein: CASSAHRQETQYF; CDR3 DNA: TGTGCCAGCAGTGCCCACCGCCAGGAGACCCAGTACTTC
J gene: TRBJ2-1; clone size: .; D gene: TRBD1; V gene: TRBV6-2/TRBV6-3; CDR3 protein: CASSSLRRTGNNEQFF; CDR3 DNA: TGTGCCAGCAGTTCACTACGACGGACAGGGAACAATGAGCAGTTCTTC
J gene: TRBJ2-1; clone size: .; D gene: TRBD2; V gene: TRBV3-1/TRBV3-2; CDR3 protein: CASSQWFQRDYNEQFF; CDR3 DNA: TGTGCCAGCAGCCAATGGTTCCAGCGGGATTACAATGAGCAGTTCTTC
J gene: TRBJ1-3; clone size: once; D gene: .; V gene: TRBV18; CDR3 protein: CASSRGGITGNTIYF; CDR3 DNA: TGTGCCAGCTCACGGGGAGGGATCACTGGAAACACCATATATTTT
J gene: TRBJ1-1; clone size: .; D gene: .; V gene: TRBV6-6; CDR3 protein: CASRPTGTSVAFF; CDR3 DNA: TGTGCCAGCAGGCCTACAGGGACCTCGGTCGCTTTCTTT
J gene: TRBJ2-2; clone size: .; D gene: .; V gene: TRBV18; CDR3 protein: CASSRRETIGTGELFF; CDR3 DNA: TGTGCCAGCTCAAGACGGGAGACGATAGGAACCGGGGAGCTGTTTTTT
J gene: TRBJ2-1; clone size: once; D gene: TRBD1; V gene: TRBV18; CDR3 protein: CASRRMTGGTNEQFF; CDR3 DNA: TGTGCCAGCCGACGGATGACAGGGGGTACAAATGAGCAGTTCTTC
J gene: TRBJ2-3; clone size: .; D gene: .; V gene: TRBV5-1; CDR3 protein: CASKREVTDTQYF; CDR3 DNA: TGCGCCAGCAAAAGGGAGGTCACAGATACGCAGTATTTT
J gene: TRBJ2-5; clone size: few; D gene: TRBD1; V gene: TRBV3-1/TRBV3-2; CDR3 protein: CASSQGGTGGAYGTQYF; CDR3 DNA: TGTGCCAGCAGCCAGGGAGGGACAGGGGGTGCCTATGGGACCCAGTACTTC
J gene: TRBJ2-1; clone size: .; D gene: .; V gene: TRBV6-5; CDR3 protein: CASRVRTQVYNEQFF; CDR3 DNA: TGTGCCAGCAGGGTGCGGACTCAAGTTTACAATGAGCAGTTCTTC
J gene: TRBJ1-4; clone size: .; D gene: TRBD1; V gene: TRBV29-1; CDR3 protein: CSVERRDRDEKLFF; CDR3 DNA: TGCAGCGTTGAACGGCGGGACAGGGATGAAAAACTGTTTTTT
J gene: TRBJ2-2; clone size: .; D gene: TRBD1; V gene: TRBV3-1/TRBV3-2; CDR3 protein: CASSQPTGGAGTGELFF; CDR3 DNA: TGTGCCAGCAGCCAGCCTACAGGGGGCGCGGGAACCGGGGAGCTGTTTTTT
J gene: TRBJ2-1; clone size: .; D gene: .; V gene: TRBV6-5; CDR3 protein: CATRLVNEQFF; CDR3 DNA: TGTGCCACACGACTAGTAAATGAGCAGTTCTTC
J gene: TRBJ2-7; clone size: once; D gene: TRBD2; V gene: TRBV30; CDR3 protein: CAWRTSGISYEQYF; CDR3 DNA: TGTGCCTGGAGAACTAGCGGGATATCCTACGAGCAGTACTTC
J gene: TRBJ2-1; clone size: .; D gene: .; V gene: TRBV11-2; CDR3 protein: CASSTPLRYNEQFF; CDR3 DNA: TGTGCCAGCAGCACGCCACTTAGATACAATGAGCAGTTCTTC
J gene: TRBJ2-7; clone size: .; D gene: .; V gene: TRBV5-1; CDR3 protein: CASSLDDSGRAYEQYF; CDR3 DNA: TGCGCCAGCAGCTTGGATGATAGCGGACGAGCCTACGAGCAGTACTTC
J gene: TRBJ1-6; clone size: .; D gene: .; V gene: TRBV10-3; CDR3 protein: CAITPGGANSPLHF; CDR3 DNA: TGTGCCATCACCCCTGGGGGGGCTAATTCACCCCTCCACTTT
J gene: TRBJ1-3; clone size: once; D gene: .; V gene: TRBV28; CDR3 protein: CASSSLQGKGNTIYF; CDR3 DNA: TGTGCCAGCAGTTCGTTACAGGGAAAAGGAAACACCATATATTTT
J gene: TRBJ2-1; clone size: .; D gene: TRBD2; V gene: TRBV10-3; CDR3 protein: CAISGRGREGGNEQFF; CDR3 DNA: TGTGCCATCAGCGGTAGGGGGCGGGAGGGTGGTAATGAGCAGTTCTTC
J gene: TRBJ1-5; clone size: many; D gene: .; V gene: TRBV25-1; CDR3 protein: CASSDAHRLAQHF; CDR3 DNA: TGTGCCAGCAGTGACGCCCACCGGTTGGCCCAGCATTTT